This T cell receptor (beta chain) was captured by sequencing in a study of cytomegalovirus exposure and HLA in healthy donors. Across the study: Within the Caucasian-associated ancestry cluster were roughly 81% of the approximately 400 genotyped donors.

A single count supports this clone. Its specificity is not known. The PCR was carried out with 60 Vbeta primers and 13 Jbeta primers. The authors' processing: There were about 88 million unique TCR beta chains by a later count, and approximately 10 million of them were shared. Only in-frame clones appear in the TCRdb table, and some are missing; sequencing was by immunoSEQ multiplex PCR. From that table come the V and J calls and clone size; the DNA was used to work out D and trimming. In the table there are about 160,000 clones, around 73% of which are singletons. Study results and caveats: Later genetic work tied a missense DCLRE1C variant to beta-chain V and J trimming. Per a later analysis, HLA-associated TCR beta chains showed more clonal expansion than other, equally common TCR beta chains.

The germline CDR1 and CDR2 sequences are MDHEN and SYDVKM. The V gene end was trimmed by 1 base and the J gene end by 2 bases; junction bases not matched to a gene: 7. The CDR3 spans 16 residues. The genes are TRBV28 and TRBJ1-2, with TRBD1 identical over 7 bases. Sample: PBMCs. This TCR was recovered from a male donor in good health and CMV-seronegative. The CDR3 spells CASSLYDRVGNYGYTF. The CDR3 DNA follows: TGTGCCAGCAGTTTATACGACAGGGTGGGGAACTATGGCTACACCTTC.